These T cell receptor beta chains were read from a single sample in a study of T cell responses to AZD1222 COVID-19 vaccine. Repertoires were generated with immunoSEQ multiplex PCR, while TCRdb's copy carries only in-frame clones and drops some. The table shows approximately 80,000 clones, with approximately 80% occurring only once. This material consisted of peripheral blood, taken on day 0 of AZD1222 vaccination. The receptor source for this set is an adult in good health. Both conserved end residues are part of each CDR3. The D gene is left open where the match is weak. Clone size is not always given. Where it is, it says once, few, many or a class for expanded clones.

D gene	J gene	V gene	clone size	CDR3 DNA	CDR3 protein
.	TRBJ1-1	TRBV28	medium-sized	TGTGCCAGCAGATCGCACCCGCTGGGGACTGAAGCTTTCTTT	CASRSHPLGTEAFF
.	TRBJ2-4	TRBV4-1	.	TGCGCCAGCAGCCATGCGCTGGTGGACCTGAGGAACATTCAGTACTTC	CASSHALVDLRNIQYF
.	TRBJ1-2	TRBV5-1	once	TGCGCCAGCAGCTTGGCGGTAGGGAACTATGGCTACACCTTC	CASSLAVGNYGYTF
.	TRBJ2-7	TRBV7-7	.	TGTGCCAGCAGCTTAACTCCCAACTCCGAGCAGTACTTC	CASSLTPNSEQYF
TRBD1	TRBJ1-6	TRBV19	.	TGTGCCAGTAGTCCGGGACAGTTCGCTTCACCCCTCCACTTT	CASSPGQFASPLHF
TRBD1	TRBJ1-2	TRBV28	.	TGTGCCAGCAGTGAGGGACAGGGGGAGGAAGGCTACACCTTC	CASSEGQGEEGYTF
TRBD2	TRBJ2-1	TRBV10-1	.	TGCGCCAGCAGTGACCTAGCGGAGCCACCTTACAATGAGCAGTTCTTC	CASSDLAEPPYNEQFF
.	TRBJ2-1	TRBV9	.	TGTGCCAGCAGCACATCCGGGGTCTACAATGAGCAGTTCTTC	CASSTSGVYNEQFF
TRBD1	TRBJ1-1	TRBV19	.	TGTGCCAGTAGTATGCGGACAGGGGGCAGTGGGAACACTGAAGCTTTCTTT	CASSMRTGGSGNTEAFF
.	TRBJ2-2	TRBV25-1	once	TGTGCCAGCAGTGCAGGCCAGGGTAACACCGGGGAGCTGTTTTTT	CASSAGQGNTGELFF
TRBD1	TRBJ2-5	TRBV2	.	TGTGCCAGCAGCCGGGACAGGGGGTTTAAGGAGACCCAGTACTTC	CASSRDRGFKETQYF
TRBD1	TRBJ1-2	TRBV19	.	TGTGCCAGTAGCCCGACAGGGAACTATGGCTACACCTTC	CASSPTGNYGYTF
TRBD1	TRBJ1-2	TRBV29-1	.	TGCAGCGTTTGGGACAGCTATGGCTACACCTTC	CSVWDSYGYTF
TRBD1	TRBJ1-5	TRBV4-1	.	TGCGCCAGCAGCCCTAGGACAGGGGTTAGCAATCAGCCCCAGCATTTT	CASSPRTGVSNQPQHF
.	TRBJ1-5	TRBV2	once	TGTGCCAGCAGTCCAGAGCGGGTAGGGCAGCCCCAGCATTTT	CASSPERVGQPQHF
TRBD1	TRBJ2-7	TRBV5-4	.	TGTGCCAGCAGCTTTATTCCCGGGACAGGGGGCTACGAGCAGTACTTC	CASSFIPGTGGYEQYF
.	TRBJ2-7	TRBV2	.	TGTGCCAGCAGACTCTACGAGCAGTACTTC	CASRLYEQYF
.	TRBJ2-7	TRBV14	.	TGTGCCAGCAGCCCGATGGAGTCTTTACCCTACGAGCAGTACTTC	CASSPMESLPYEQYF
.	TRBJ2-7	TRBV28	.	TGTGCCAGCAGTTTAGGGGGCGGCGAGCAGTACTTC	CASSLGGGEQYF
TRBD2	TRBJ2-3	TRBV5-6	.	TGTGCCAGCAGCTTCGGAAGCGGGGGGATAACAGATACGCAGTATTTT	CASSFGSGGITDTQYF
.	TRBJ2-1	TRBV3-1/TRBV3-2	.	TGTGCCAGCAGCCAAGAAGTTGGGGGAGCTGAGCAGTTCTTC	CASSQEVGGAEQFF
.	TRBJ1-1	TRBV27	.	TGTGCCAGCAGTCTCTCAGGCGGCACTGAAGCTTTCTTT	CASSLSGGTEAFF
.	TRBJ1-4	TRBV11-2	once	TGTGCCAGCAGCTTTCTAGGGGGGAACGAAAAACTGTTTTTT	CASSFLGGNEKLFF
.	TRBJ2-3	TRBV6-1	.	TGTGCCAGCAGTGAACCAACAGGAAGCACAGATACGCAGTATTTT	CASSEPTGSTDTQYF
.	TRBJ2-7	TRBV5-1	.	TGCGCCAGCAGCTTGGATGGACAGCGATCTGGGCAGTACTTC	CASSLDGQRSGQYF
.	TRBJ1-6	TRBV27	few	TGTGCCAGTAAATCAAGCTCCTATAATTCACCCCTCCACTTT	CASKSSSYNSPLHF
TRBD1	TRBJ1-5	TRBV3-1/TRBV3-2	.	TGTGCCAGCAGTTCTACAGGGGTTTATCAGCCCCAGCATTTT	CASSSTGVYQPQHF
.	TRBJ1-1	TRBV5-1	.	TGCGCCAGCGGACTCAATCCCATCACAGATATGAACACTGAAGCTTTCTTT	CASGLNPITDMNTEAFF
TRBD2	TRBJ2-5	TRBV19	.	TGTGCCAGTAGTAAACTAGCGGAACAAGAGACCCAGTACTTC	CASSKLAEQETQYF
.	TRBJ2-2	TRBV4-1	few	TGCGCCAGCAGCCAACAATGGAACACCGGGGAGCTGTTTTTT	CASSQQWNTGELFF
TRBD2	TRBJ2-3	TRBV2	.	TGTGCCAGCACAGGGACTAGCGGTTACACAGATACGCAGTATTTT	CASTGTSGYTDTQYF
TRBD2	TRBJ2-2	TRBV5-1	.	TGCGCCAGCAGCCCCTGGGGTTCGGGAGGTGAGAACACCGGGGAGCTGTTTTTT	CASSPWGSGGENTGELFF
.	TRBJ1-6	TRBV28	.	TGTGCCAGCAGTTTGGGGGTACGAAGATCACCCCTCCACTTT	CASSLGVRRSPLHF
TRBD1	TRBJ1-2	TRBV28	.	TGTGCCAGCAGCTCTCCCGGGACAGGGATTCGGGGCTACACCTTC	CASSSPGTGIRGYTF
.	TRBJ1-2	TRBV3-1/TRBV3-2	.	TGTGCCAGCAGCTATGACATCAACTATGGCTACACCTTC	CASSYDINYGYTF
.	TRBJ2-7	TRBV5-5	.	TGTGCCAGCAGCTTGGCTTCCGGGGGCGGTTACGAGCAGTACTTC	CASSLASGGGYEQYF
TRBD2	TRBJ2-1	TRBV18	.	TGTGCCAGCTCACCTAGGGAGGGAGGCGAGCAGTTCTTC	CASSPREGGEQFF